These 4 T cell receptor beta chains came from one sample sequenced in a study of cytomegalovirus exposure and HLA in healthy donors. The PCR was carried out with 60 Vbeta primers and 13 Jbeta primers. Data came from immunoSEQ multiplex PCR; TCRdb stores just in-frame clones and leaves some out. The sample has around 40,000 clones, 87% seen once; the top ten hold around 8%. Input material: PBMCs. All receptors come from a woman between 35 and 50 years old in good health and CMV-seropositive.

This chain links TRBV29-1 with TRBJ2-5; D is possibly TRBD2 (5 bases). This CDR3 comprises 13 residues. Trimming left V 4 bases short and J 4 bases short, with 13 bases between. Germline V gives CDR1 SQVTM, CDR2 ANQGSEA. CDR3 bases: TGCAGCGTTGCATTCGGGGTGGGAGAGACCCAGTACTTC. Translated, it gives CSVAFGVGETQYF.

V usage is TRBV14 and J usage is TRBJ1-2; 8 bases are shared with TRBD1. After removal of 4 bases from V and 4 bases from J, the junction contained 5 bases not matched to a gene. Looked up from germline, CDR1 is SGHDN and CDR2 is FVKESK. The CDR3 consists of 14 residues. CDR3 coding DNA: TGTGCCAGCAGCCCACAGGGGGGGTCCTATGGCTACACCTTC. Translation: CASSPQGGSYGYTF.

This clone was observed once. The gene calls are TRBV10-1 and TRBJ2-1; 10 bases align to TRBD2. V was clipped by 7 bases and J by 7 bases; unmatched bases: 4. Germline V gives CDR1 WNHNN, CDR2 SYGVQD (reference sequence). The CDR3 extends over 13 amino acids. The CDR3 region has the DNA TGCGCCAGCAATAGCGGGGGGAAGAATGAGCAGTTCTTC. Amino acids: CASNSGGKNEQFF.

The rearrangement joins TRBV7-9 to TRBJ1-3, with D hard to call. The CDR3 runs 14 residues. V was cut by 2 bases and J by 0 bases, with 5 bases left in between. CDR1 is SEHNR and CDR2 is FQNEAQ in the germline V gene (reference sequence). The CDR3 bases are TGTGCCAGCAGCTTACCGGGCTCTGGAAACACCATATATTTT. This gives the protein CASSLPGSGNTIYF.